The entry that follows covers one TCR beta chain sequence. Some clones are missing from TCRdb's copy, which holds only in-frame ones; the method was immunoSEQ multiplex PCR. The profile shows approximately 210,000 clones, approximately 80% of them singletons. The sample originates from a study of blood T cell repertoires in COVID-19. With 1 base removed from V and 0 bases from J, the gap between germline ends came to 10 bases. The CDR3 sequence is 16 residues long. The germline V gene encodes CDR1 LGHNT and CDR2 FRNRAP. The gene calls are TRBV12-5 and TRBJ1-5; D gene unclear. The receptor comes from a woman aged 45-60 years with acute COVID-19. Input material: PBMCs or T cells enriched from blood (not recorded which). In DNA form, the CDR3 reads TGTGCTAGTGGTTTGGAGACTGGCAATAGCAATCAGCCCCAGCATTTT. This encodes CASGLETGNSNQPQHF. Using reference TRBV12-5 and TRBJ1-5 for the parts outside the CDR3, the full variable domain is DARVTQTPRHKVTEMGQEVTMRCQPILGHNTVFWYRQTMMQGLELLAYFRNRAPLDDSGMPKDRFSAEMPDATLATLKIQPSEPRDSAVYFCASGLETGNSNQPQHFGDGTRLSIL.